These 12 T cell receptor beta chains share one sample of origin, sequenced in a study of blood T cell repertoires in COVID-19. Profiling relied on immunoSEQ multiplex PCR, and the TCRdb table lists in-frame clones only, not all of them. The table lists 250,000 or so clones, roughly 80% of them singletons. The sample consisted of PBMCs or T cells enriched from blood (not recorded which). Source of these receptors: a man aged 60-69 years who had recovered from COVID-19.

The chain combines TRBV10-2 with TRBJ1-5; the D is unclear. The CDR3 contains 12 residues. V was clipped by 0 bases and J by 10 bases, with 7 bases between them. Germline CDR1 reads WSHSY; CDR2 reads SAAADI. The CDR3 spells CASSESQDPQHF. CDR3 coding DNA: TGCGCCAGCAGTGAGTCGCAGGATCCCCAGCATTTT.

This chain links TRBV7-6 with TRBJ1-2; D gene uncertain. V lost 1 base, J lost 4 bases, and 7 bases lay in between. Germline V gene lookup returns CDR1 SGHVS and CDR2 FNYEAQ. There are 13 residues in the CDR3. DNA of the CDR3: TGTGCCAGCAGCTTAGGAGGCGGCTATGGCTACACCTTC. This translates into CASSLGGGYGYTF.

The V call is TRBV7-6, the J call TRBJ1-6; D possibly corresponds to TRBD1 (6 bases). CDR3 length equals 16 residues. Between the trimmed V and J ends, which lost 1 base and 7 bases, there was a span of 14 bases. CDR1 and CDR2 from the germline V gene are SGHVS and FNYEAQ. The CDR3 sequence: CASSLESWGRNSPLHF. The CDR3, as DNA: TGTGCCAGCAGCTTAGAGAGTTGGGGGCGGAATTCACCCCTCCACTTT.

This chain uses TRBV7-3 with TRBJ1-1, with TRBD1 identical over 7 bases. The CDR3 is made up of 15 amino acids. The J segment lost 1 base and the V segment lost 4 bases, leaving 6 bases of the junction unmatched. Germline assignment: CDR1 SGHTA and CDR2 FQGTGA. The CDR3, as DNA: TGTGCCAGCAGCTACAATGGACAGGCGAACACTGAAGCTTTCTTT. It is translated as CASSYNGQANTEAFF.

V usage is TRBV11-3 and J usage is TRBJ2-5; TRBD1 is a possible D gene (6 bases). V lost 0 bases to trimming and J lost 1 base, with 12 bases between them. The length of the CDR3 is 16 residues. Germline V lookup: CDR1 SGHNT, CDR2 YENEEA. Written as DNA, the CDR3 is TGTGCCAGCAGCTTAGAGGGCGGACAGCCCCAAGAGACCCAGTACTTC. Its protein product is CASSLEGGQPQETQYF.

The rearrangement links TRBV5-1 to TRBJ2-3; 12 nucleotides line up with TRBD2. The germline V gene has CDR1 SGHRS and CDR2 YFSETQ. The CDR3 has 15 residues. Trimming at V came to 0 bases and at J to 6 bases, leaving 2 bases not matched to a gene. CDR3 region: CASSLVLAGGDTQYF. Here the CDR3 DNA reads TGCGCCAGCAGCTTGGTTCTAGCGGGGGGGGATACGCAGTATTTT.

This rearrangement joins TRBV11-3 to TRBJ2-4; perhaps TRBD2 as D (5 bases). CDR1 and CDR2 (germline): SGHNT, YENEEA. V lost 5 bases to trimming and J lost 2 bases, with 7 bases between them. The CDR3 spans 13 residues. The CDR3 nucleotides read TGTGCCAGCAGCGACGGGACCAAAAACATTCAGTACTTC. This codes for CASSDGTKNIQYF.

The rearrangement joins TRBV11-3 to TRBJ1-6, with 7 bases lining up with TRBD1. CDR1 and CDR2 (germline): SGHNT, YENEEA. The V segment lost 4 bases and the J segment 7 bases; nucleotides outside the gene matches: 4. The CDR3 extends over 14 amino acids. In nucleotides, the CDR3 is TGTGCCAGCAGCTCGACAGGGTCGAATTCACCCCTCCACTTT. The encoded protein is CASSSTGSNSPLHF.

Only one count was recorded for this clone. The genes are TRBV6-2 or TRBV6-3 and TRBJ1-6; 8 bases match TRBD1. The CDR3 totals 16 residues. CDR1 MNHEY and CDR2 SVGEGT come from the germline V gene. V gave up 0 bases and J gave up 7 bases; unmatched junction bases: 5. In nucleotides, the CDR3 is TGTGCCAGCAGTTACTCATCGACAGGGGAGAATTCACCCCTCCACTTT. It is translated as CASSYSSTGENSPLHF.

CDR3 bases: TGCGCCAGCAGCTATAAAGGGGAGGCTGAAGCTTTCTTT. It encodes CASSYKGEAEAFF. The chain combines TRBV5-1 with TRBJ1-1; D perhaps matches TRBD1 (5 bases). CDR3 length equals 13 residues. Germline-derived CDR1 and CDR2 are SGHRS and YFSETQ. Trimming left V 3 bases short and J 6 bases short, with 12 bases between.

This clone was observed a handful of times. This CDR3 reads CASSLWDWSYNEQFF. The CDR3 coding sequence is TGTGCCAGCAGCTTGTGGGACTGGTCCTACAATGAGCAGTTCTTC. The chain has TRBV5-5 and TRBJ2-1, with D possibly matching TRBD2 (6 bases). The V gene's germline CDR1 is SGHKS and CDR2 YYEKEE (reference sequence). This CDR3 is built from 15 residues. The V end lost 1 base, the J end lost 1 base, and 9 bases lay between the germline ends.

This clone was recorded only once. The chain recombines TRBV5-1 with TRBJ1-1; D might be TRBD1 (5 bases). Germline lookup yields CDR1 SGHRS and CDR2 YFSETQ. V dropped 0 bases and J dropped 1 base, with 7 bases sitting between them. The CDR3 is 14 residues long. The chain's CDR3 is CASSLEGQNTEAFF. The CDR3 DNA is TGCGCCAGCAGCTTGGAGGGGCAGAACACTGAAGCTTTCTTT.